Each of the 21 T cell receptor beta chains below was sequenced from the same sample in a study of metastatic and nonmetastatic thyroid tumors. Until they underwent thyroid surgery, no patient had received any treatment. MiXCR reprocessed the PCR reads for TCRdb. The table records over 20,000 clones, approximately 19% of them present only once. The sequencing input was blood. These receptors all come from a female donor with papillary thyroid cancer or a benign thyroid nodule (not recorded which). Some clones in this sample may be carry-over from other donors' samples.

The table lists this clone with many counts. The chain employs TRBV4-1 and TRBJ1-3; 9 bases map to TRBD1. The CDR3 length is 16 residues. The V segment lost 4 bases and the J segment 2 bases; nucleotides outside the gene matches: 6. Germline lookup yields CDR1 MGHRA and CDR2 YSYEKL. This chain's CDR3 is CASSPGQGRTGNTIYF. The CDR3 DNA is TGCGCCAGCAGCCCGGGACAGGGACGAACTGGAAACACCATATATTTT.

The chain joins TRBV28 to TRBJ1-2; possibly TRBD1 for D (5 bases). V lost 5 bases and J 4 bases, leaving 17 bases between the germline ends. Germline V gives CDR1 MDHEN, CDR2 SYDVKM. The CDR3 is 15 amino acids. In DNA, the CDR3 is TGTGCCAGCAGTATCAGGACCGGGACCTCCTATGGCTACACCTTC. Protein sequence: CASSIRTGTSYGYTF.

This clone has a count of ten or more. This rearrangement joins TRBV10-3 to TRBJ2-3, with TRBD2 matching 10 bases. Per germline, CDR1 ENHRY and CDR2 SYGVKD. There are 17 residues in the CDR3. Trimming cost V 3 bases and J 0 bases; bases outside gene matches: 6. DNA for the CDR3: TGTGCCATCAGTGAAGCGGGGGGGATCACTAGCACAGATACGCAGTATTTT. Translating it yields CAISEAGGITSTDTQYF.

This clone was detected a few times. A read error may account for a junction end that differs from germline. V and J are TRBV6-6 and TRBJ2-6; TRBD1 might be the D (5 bases). CDR1 is MNHNY, CDR2 SVGAGI, per germline (reference sequence). The CDR3 runs to 18 residues. The CDR3 coding sequence is TGTGCCGGCAGTTACGTCGCAGGGCCATCCTCTGGTGCCAACGTCCTGACTTTC. Protein product: CAGSYVAGPSSGANVLTF.

This clone was recorded many times. A clone one base away is much larger, so this may be a read error. Other DNA sequences of this sample code for an identical CDR3. CDR3: CASSYMGYTF. CDR3 bases: TGTGCCAGTTCGTATATGGGATACACCTTC. The V and J genes are TRBV19 and TRBJ1-2; D gene ambiguous. Trimming pared 8 bases from V and 11 bases from J, leaving 12 bases between. This CDR3 is built from 10 residues. Germline CDR1 LNHDA, CDR2 SQIVND (reference sequence).

This clone was seen many times. This chain links TRBV4-2 with TRBJ2-7, with D perhaps TRBD1 (5 bases). The CDR3 has 18 amino acids. The ends were cut back, 0 bases at V and 2 bases at J, with 20 bases in the middle. CDR1 and CDR2 (germline): LGHNA, YNFKEQ. CDR3 protein: CASSQDLRGREITYEQYF. CDR3 in DNA: TGTGCCAGCAGCCAAGATCTCCGTGGCAGGGAAATCACCTACGAGCAGTACTTC.

This clone has a count of ten or more. The chain recombines TRBV28 with TRBJ2-5; 9 bases are a match to TRBD1. V shed 3 bases, J shed 5 bases, and the junction held 7 bases outside the gene matches. This CDR3 is 15 amino acids long. Germline V gene data show CDR1 as MDHEN and CDR2 as SYDVKM. Here the CDR3 reads CASSFGTGRGETQYF. The CDR3 DNA is TGTGCCAGCAGTTTTGGGACAGGGAGGGGGGAGACCCAGTACTTC.

The sample holds many counts of this clone. The chain recombines TRBV5-6 with TRBJ2-2; TRBD2 aligns across 9 bases. The CDR3 runs 16 residues. The germline CDR1 and CDR2 sequences are SGHDT and YYEEEE. V dropped 0 bases and J dropped 5; count of bases not matched to a gene: 5. As DNA, the CDR3 is TGTGCCAGCAGCTTGGAGTTAGCGGGAGTGACCGGGGAGCTGTTTTTT. Translated, it gives CASSLELAGVTGELFF.

The sample holds a few counts of this clone. This sequence joins TRBV6-2 or TRBV6-3 and TRBJ2-7, with 10 bases that match TRBD1. Germline V lookup: CDR1 MNHEY, CDR2 SVGEGT. The length of the CDR3 is 15 residues. V dropped 6 bases and J dropped 5; count of bases not matched to a gene: 10. The CDR3 DNA is TGTGCCAGCAGGGGACTGGGACAGGGGATCGACGAGCAGTACTTC. This codes for CASRGLGQGIDEQYF.

This clone was observed many times. The rearrangement joins TRBV11-2 to TRBJ1-6, with no clear D. CDR1 and CDR2 (germline): SGHAT, FQNNGV. V lost 0 bases, J lost 8 bases, and 5 bases lay in between. This CDR3 is built from 13 residues. CDR3 coding DNA: TGTGCCAGCAGCTTAGATCACGATTCACCCCTCCACTTT. This encodes CASSLDHDSPLHF.

This clone was counted ten times or more. The gene calls are TRBV10-1 and TRBJ2-1; TRBD2 is a possible D gene (6 bases). Germline loops: CDR1 WNHNN, CDR2 SYGVQD (reference sequence). The CDR3 contains 15 residues. The V end was cut by 6 bases, the J end by 0 bases, with 12 bases between. DNA of the CDR3: TGCGCCAGCAGCCGTCCGGGGGACTCCTACAATGAGCAGTTCTTC. Its translation: CASSRPGDSYNEQFF.

This clone was counted at least ten times. The chain combines TRBV11-3 with TRBJ2-1, with 11 nucleotides matching TRBD2. Germline V gives CDR1 SGHNT, CDR2 YENEEA. The CDR3 covers 18 residues. J was trimmed by 0 bases and V by 3 bases; bases with no gene match: 7. The CDR3 nucleotides read TGTGCCAGCAGCTTCTCTAGCGGGGGGTCTAGCTCCTACAATGAGCAGTTCTTC. This sequence encodes CASSFSSGGSSSYNEQFF.

This clone was recorded many times. The chain uses TRBV9 and TRBJ2-3; D is possibly TRBD1 (5 bases). Germline CDR1 reads SGDLS; CDR2 reads YYNGEE. Trimming removed 1 base at V and 3 bases at J, with 9 bases between. The CDR3 runs 14 residues. CDR3 DNA: TGTGCCAGCAGCGTAACAAGGGGTACAGATACGCAGTATTTT. This gives the protein CASSVTRGTDTQYF.

In its sample, this clone was seen a few times. This may stem from a read error, because a much larger clone lies one nucleotide away. The rearrangement links TRBV29-1 to TRBJ2-1, with 14 nucleotides matching TRBD2. V dropped 8 bases and J dropped 7; count of bases not matched to a gene: 7. The CDR3 has 14 residues. Germline CDR1 SQVTM, CDR2 ANQGSEA. CDR3 amino acids: CSSKTSGRGNEQFF. CDR3 DNA sequence: TGCAGCTCAAAGACTAGCGGGAGGGGAAATGAGCAGTTCTTC.

In this sample, this clone is medium-sized (0.01 to 0.1%). Other nucleotide sequences in the sample specify the same CDR3. This sequence joins TRBV6-1 and TRBJ2-7; D may be TRBD2 (5 bases). The germline V gene has CDR1 MNHNS and CDR2 SASEGT. The CDR3 covers 14 residues. V lost 8 bases, J lost 0 bases, and 14 bases lay in between. This chain's CDR3 is CASRDVVNSYEQYF. CDR3 coding DNA: TGTGCCAGCCGGGATGTCGTAAACTCCTACGAGCAGTACTTC.

Relative to its sample, this clone is medium-sized. The CDR3 here is CASSPRQGGSNYGYTF. In DNA, the CDR3 is TGTGCCAGCAGTCCCCGCCAGGGGGGCTCCAACTATGGCTACACCTTC. This chain links TRBV12-3 or TRBV12-4 with TRBJ1-2; 7 nucleotides match TRBD1. With V trimmed by 5 bases and J by 2 bases, 11 bases remained unmatched. The CDR3 length is 16 residues.

As for this clone: As the CDR3 is not closed by the conserved phenylalanine or tryptophan, this likely results from a read error. The DNA is left out, because the CDR3 cannot be placed on it with certainty; the CDR3 is given as TCRdb lists it. This chain links TRBV9 with TRBJ2-4; the listed D gene, TRBD2, was not tested against the DNA. The length of the CDR3 is 10 amino acids, counting both ends. Germline CDR1 reads SGDLS; CDR2 reads YYNGEE. CDR3 amino acids: CASSVGATLA.

In this sample, this clone turned up many times. This chain links TRBV5-1 with TRBJ1-3; TRBD1 matches 7 bases. The CDR3 is 16 residues long. The germline V gene has CDR1 SGHRS and CDR2 YFSETQ. Trimming cost V 4 bases and J 3 bases; bases outside gene matches: 10. This CDR3 reads CASSGEDTGDGNTIYF. CDR3 DNA sequence: TGCGCCAGCAGCGGGGAAGACACAGGGGATGGAAACACCATATATTTT.

The chain recombines TRBV7-2 with TRBJ2-3; D is unresolved. The CDR3 is 14 residues long. From germline, CDR1 is SGHTA and CDR2 FQGNSA. Trimming removed 8 bases at V and 1 base at J, with 13 bases between. DNA for the CDR3: TGTGCCAGCGGTAATCGGTATCGCACAGATACGCAGTATTTT. Translating gives CASGNRYRTDTQYF.

The chain links TRBV28 to TRBJ2-1, with a weak D call TRBD2 (7 bases). V was cut by 5 bases and J by 13 bases, with 21 bases left in between. This CDR3 spans 14 amino acids. Germline V gives CDR1 MDHEN, CDR2 SYDVKM. CDR3: CASSRGGAGHYQFF. For the CDR3, the DNA is TGTGCCAGCAGTCGTGGGGGGGCAGGCCATTATCAGTTCTTC.

Worth noting for this clone: The junction shows a germline mismatch at one end, possibly a read error. The rearrangement links TRBV5-1 to TRBJ1-1; 9 bases map to TRBD1. This CDR3 has 16 residues. The V gene's germline CDR1 is SGHRS and CDR2 YFSETQ. The CDR3 DNA reads as TGCGCCAGCAGCTTGGGTGGGGGACAGGGCCGCACTGAATCTTTCTTT. Protein product: CASSLGGGQGRTESFF.